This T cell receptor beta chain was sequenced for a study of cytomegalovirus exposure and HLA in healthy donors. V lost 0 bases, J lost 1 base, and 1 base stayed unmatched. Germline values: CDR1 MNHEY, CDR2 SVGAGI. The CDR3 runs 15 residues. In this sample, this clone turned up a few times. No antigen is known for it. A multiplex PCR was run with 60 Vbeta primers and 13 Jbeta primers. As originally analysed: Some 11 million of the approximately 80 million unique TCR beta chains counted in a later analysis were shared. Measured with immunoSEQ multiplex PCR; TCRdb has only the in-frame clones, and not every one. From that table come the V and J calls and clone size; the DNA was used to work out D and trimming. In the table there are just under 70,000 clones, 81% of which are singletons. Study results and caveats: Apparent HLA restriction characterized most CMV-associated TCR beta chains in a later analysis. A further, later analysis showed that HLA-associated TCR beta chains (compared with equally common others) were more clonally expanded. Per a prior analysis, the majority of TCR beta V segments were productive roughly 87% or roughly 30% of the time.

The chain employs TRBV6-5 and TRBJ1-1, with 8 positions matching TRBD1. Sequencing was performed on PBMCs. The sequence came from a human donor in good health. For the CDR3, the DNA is TGTGCCAGCAGTTACTCCGGACAGGGGAACACTGAAGCTTTCTTT. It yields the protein CASSYSGQGNTEAFF.